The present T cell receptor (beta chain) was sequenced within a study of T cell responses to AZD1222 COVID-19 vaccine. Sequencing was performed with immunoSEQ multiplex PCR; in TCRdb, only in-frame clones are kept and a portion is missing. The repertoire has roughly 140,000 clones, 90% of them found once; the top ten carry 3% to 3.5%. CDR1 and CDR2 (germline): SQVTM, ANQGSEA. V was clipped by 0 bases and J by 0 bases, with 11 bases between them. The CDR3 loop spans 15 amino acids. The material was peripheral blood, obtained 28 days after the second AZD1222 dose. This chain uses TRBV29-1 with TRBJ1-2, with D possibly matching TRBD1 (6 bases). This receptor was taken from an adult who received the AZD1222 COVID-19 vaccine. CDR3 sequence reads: CSVEDWRQANYGYTF. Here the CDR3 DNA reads TGCAGCGTTGAAGATTGGCGACAGGCTAACTATGGCTACACCTTC.